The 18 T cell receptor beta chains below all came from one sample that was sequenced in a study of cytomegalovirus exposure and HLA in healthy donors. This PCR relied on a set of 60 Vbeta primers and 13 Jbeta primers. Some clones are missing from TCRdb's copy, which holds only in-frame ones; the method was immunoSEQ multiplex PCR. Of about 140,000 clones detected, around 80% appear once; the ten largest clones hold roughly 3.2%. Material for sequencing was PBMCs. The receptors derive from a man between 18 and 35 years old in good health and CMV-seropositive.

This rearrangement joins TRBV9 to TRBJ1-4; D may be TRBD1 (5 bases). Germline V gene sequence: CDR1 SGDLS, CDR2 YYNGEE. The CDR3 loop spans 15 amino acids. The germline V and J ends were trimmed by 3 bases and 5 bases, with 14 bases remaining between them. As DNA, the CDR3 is TGTGCCAGCAGCGACTCGGCGGGGGGAAATGAAAAACTGTTTTTT. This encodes CASSDSAGGNEKLFF.

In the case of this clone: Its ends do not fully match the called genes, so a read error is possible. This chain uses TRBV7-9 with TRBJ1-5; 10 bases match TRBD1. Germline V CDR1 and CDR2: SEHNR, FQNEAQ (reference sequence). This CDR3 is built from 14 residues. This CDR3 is CSSSADRGGQPQHF. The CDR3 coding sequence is TGTTCCAGCAGCGCGGACAGGGGGGGCCAGCCCCAGCATTTT.

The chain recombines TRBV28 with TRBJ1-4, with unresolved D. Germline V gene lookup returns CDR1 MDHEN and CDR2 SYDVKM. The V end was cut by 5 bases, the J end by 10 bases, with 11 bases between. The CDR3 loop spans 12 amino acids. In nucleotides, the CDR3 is TGTGCCAGCAGTCCCCTCGGGAGAAAACTGTTTTTT. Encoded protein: CASSPLGRKLFF.

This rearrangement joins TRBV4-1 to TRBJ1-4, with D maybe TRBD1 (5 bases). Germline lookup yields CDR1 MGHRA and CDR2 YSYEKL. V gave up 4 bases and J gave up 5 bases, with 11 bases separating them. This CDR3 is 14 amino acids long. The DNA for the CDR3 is TGCGCCAGCAGCCCGGGGGTAACAAATGAAAAACTGTTTTTT. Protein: CASSPGVTNEKLFF.

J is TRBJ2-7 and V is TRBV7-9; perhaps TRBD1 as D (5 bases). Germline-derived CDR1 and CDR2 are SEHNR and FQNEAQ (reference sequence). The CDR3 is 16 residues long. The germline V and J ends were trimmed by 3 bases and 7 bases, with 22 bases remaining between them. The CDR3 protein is CASSLPSTGHSLEQYF. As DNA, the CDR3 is TGTGCCAGCAGCTTGCCCTCTACTGGACATTCGCTTGAGCAGTACTTC. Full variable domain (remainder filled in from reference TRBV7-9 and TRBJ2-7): DTGVSQNPRHKITKRGQNVTFRCDPISEHNRLYWYRQTLGQGPEFLTYFQNEAQLEKSRLLSDRFSAERPKGSFSTLEIQRTEQGDSAMYLCASSLPSTGHSLEQYFGPGTRLTVT.

The chain's CDR3 is CASSLGLNQPQHF. Written as DNA, the CDR3 is TGTGCCAGCAGCTTGGGTCTCAATCAGCCCCAGCATTTT. V and J are TRBV5-4 and TRBJ1-5; no definite D call. CDR3 length: 13 amino acids. Trimming left V 0 bases short and J 3 bases short, with 4 bases between. The germline gives CDR1 SGHNT, CDR2 YYREEE (reference sequence).

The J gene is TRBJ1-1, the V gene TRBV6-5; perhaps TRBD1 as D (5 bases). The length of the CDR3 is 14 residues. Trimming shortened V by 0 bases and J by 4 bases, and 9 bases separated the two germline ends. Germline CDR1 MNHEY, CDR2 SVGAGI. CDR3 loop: CASSYSTGGTEAFF. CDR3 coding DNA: TGTGCCAGCAGTTACTCGACGGGGGGCACTGAAGCTTTCTTT.

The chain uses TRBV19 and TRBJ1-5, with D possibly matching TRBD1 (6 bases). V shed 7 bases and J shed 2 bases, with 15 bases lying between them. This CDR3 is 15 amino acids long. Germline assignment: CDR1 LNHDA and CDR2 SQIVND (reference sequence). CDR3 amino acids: CASKGGGGGNQPQHF. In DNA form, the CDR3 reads TGTGCCAGTAAGGGTGGGGGCGGCGGCAATCAGCCCCAGCATTTT.

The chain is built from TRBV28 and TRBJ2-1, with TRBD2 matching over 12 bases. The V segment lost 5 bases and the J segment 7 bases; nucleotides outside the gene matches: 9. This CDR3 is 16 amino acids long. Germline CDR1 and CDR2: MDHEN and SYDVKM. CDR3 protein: CASSTIWTSGKNEQFF. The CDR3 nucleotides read TGTGCCAGCAGTACCATCTGGACTAGCGGGAAAAATGAGCAGTTCTTC.

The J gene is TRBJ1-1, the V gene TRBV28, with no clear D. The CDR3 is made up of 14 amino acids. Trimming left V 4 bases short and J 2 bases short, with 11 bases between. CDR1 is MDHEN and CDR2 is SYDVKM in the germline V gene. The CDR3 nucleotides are TGTGCCAGCAGTTCCCCCTACTTAAACACTGAAGCTTTCTTT. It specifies CASSSPYLNTEAFF.

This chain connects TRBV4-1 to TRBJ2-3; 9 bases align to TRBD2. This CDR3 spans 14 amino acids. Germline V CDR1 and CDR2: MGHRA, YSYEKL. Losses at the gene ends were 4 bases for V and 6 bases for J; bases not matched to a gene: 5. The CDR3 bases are TGCGCCAGCAGCCGCCTAGGACTAGCGGATACGCAGTATTTT. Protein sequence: CASSRLGLADTQYF.

CDR3 amino acids: CASRSTDIRGNQPQHF. CDR3 DNA: TGTGCCAGCAGGTCGACAGACATTAGGGGCAATCAGCCCCAGCATTTT. The chain has TRBV6-6 and TRBJ1-5, with D possibly matching TRBD1 (5 bases). V was shortened by 6 bases and J by 2 bases, with 17 bases between the two germline ends. The germline CDR1 and CDR2 sequences are MNHNY and SVGAGI (reference sequence). The length of the CDR3 is 16 residues.

This CDR3 is CASSQGQGEANEKLFF. The DNA for the CDR3 is TGTGCCAGCAGCCAGGGACAGGGGGAGGCTAATGAAAAACTGTTTTTT. The chain couples TRBV11-2 to TRBJ1-4, with 11 bases aligning to TRBD1. The V and J ends lost 5 bases and 3 bases, in that order; junction bases with no gene match: 5. The CDR3 consists of 16 residues. Germline values: CDR1 SGHAT, CDR2 FQNNGV.

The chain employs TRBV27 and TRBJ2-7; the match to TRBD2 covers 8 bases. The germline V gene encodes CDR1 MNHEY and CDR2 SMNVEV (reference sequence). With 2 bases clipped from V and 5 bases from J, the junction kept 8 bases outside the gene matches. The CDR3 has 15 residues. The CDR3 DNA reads TGTGCCAGCAGTTTAAGTGGTAGCGGGACCAACGAGCAGTACTTC. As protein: CASSLSGSGTNEQYF.

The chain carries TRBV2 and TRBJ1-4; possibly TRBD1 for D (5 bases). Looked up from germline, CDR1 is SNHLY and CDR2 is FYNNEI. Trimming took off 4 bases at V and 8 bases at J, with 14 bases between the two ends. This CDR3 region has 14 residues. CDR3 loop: CASSGQGIGEKLFF. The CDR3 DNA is TGTGCCAGCAGTGGGCAGGGTATAGGGGAAAAACTGTTTTTT.

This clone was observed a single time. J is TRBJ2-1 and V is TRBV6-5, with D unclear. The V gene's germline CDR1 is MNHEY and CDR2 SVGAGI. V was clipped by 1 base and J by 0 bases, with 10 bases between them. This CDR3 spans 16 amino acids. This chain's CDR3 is CASSYYDIPSYNEQFF. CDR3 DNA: TGTGCCAGCAGTTACTATGACATCCCCTCCTACAATGAGCAGTTCTTC.

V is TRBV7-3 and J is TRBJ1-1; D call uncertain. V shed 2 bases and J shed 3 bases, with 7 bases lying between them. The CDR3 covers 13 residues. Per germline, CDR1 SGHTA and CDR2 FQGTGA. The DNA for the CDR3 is TGTGCCAGCAGCTTAGAAACTCACACTGAAGCTTTCTTT. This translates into CASSLETHTEAFF.

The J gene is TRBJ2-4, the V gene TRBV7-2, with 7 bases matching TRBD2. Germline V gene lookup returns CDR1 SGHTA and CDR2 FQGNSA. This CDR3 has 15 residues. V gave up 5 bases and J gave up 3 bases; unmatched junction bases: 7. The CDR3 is CASSPGGGVKNIQYF. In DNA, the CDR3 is TGTGCCAGCAGCCCGGGTGGGGGGGTCAAAAACATTCAGTACTTC.